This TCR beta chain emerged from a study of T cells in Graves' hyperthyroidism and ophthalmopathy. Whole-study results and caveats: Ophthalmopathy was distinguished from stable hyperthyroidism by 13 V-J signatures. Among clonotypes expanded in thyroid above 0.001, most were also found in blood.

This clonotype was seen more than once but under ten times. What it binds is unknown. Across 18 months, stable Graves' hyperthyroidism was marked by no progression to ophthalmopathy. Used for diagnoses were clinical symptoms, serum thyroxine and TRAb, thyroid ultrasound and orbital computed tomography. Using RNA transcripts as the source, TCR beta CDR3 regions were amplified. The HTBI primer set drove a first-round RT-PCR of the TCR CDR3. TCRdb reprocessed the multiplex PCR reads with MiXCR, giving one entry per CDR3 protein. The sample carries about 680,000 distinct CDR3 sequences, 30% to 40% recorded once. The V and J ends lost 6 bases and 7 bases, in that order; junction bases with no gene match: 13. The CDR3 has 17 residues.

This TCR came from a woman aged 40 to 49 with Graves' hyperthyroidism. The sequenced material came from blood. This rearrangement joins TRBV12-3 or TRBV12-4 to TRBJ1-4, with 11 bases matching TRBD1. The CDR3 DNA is TGTGCCAGCAGCTCTGGACAGGGGGCTGCTGCTAGTGAAAAACTGTTTTTT. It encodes CASSSGQGAAASEKLFF.